Each of the 19 T cell receptor beta chains below was sequenced from the same sample in a study of vaccination and CD4 T cells after COVID-19 (dated by TCRdb to 2022 to 2024). The treatment or condition label, as the study defines it: approximately 9-day PBMC culture with coronavirus spike peptide pools or control peptides (ViraFEST assay). Libraries came from PCR. TCRdb lists the instrument as Illumina iSeq 100. TCR sequencing of DNA from cultured CD4+ T cells used the Oncomine TCR Beta short-read assay at the Johns Hopkins FTIC core. TCRdb cleaned the public reads at Q25 with fastp, built clones with MiXCR and kept in-frame beta chains. One record per CDR3 amino acid sequence lists the most common genes and DNA. This sample has roughly 12,000 distinct CDR3 sequences in its table, and more than 60% of those were observed once. Approximately 10% of the sample goes to the ten largest clones. For these receptors, no antigen is known.

Input material: CD4+ T cells from blood, cultured in vitro. Receptors were obtained from a human donor who had recovered from COVID-19.

This clonotype was seen just once. The genes are TRBV23-1 and TRBJ1-4, with D possibly matching TRBD1 (5 bases). TRBV23-1 is filed as an ORF, its function uncertain. Between the trimmed V and J ends, which lost 10 bases and 3 bases, there was a span of 12 bases. The CDR3 spans 13 residues. Here the CDR3 DNA reads TGCGCCACCAGCCAGACAGCTAATGAAAAACTGTTTTTT. Its translation is CATSQTANEKLFF.

The chain recombines TRBV20-1 with TRBJ1-1, with D perhaps matching TRBD1 (5 bases). The germline gives CDR1 DFQATT, CDR2 SNEGSKA (reference sequence). The CDR3 length is 16 residues. Trimming pared 5 bases from V and 0 bases from J, leaving 19 bases between. CDR3 DNA: TGCAGTGCTCGACCCCCGGGACGCACTATGAACACTGAAGCTTTCTTT. Its protein product is CSARPPGRTMNTEAFF.

The chain employs TRBV6-1 and TRBJ1-2; tentatively, D is TRBD1 (5 bases). V was cut by 6 bases and J by 0 bases, with 8 bases left in between. Looked up from germline, CDR1 is MNHNS and CDR2 is SASEGT. This CDR3 has 13 residues. CDR3 in amino acids: CASRVTANYGYTF. DNA of the CDR3: TGTGCCAGCAGGGTGACAGCTAACTATGGCTACACCTTC.

This clonotype came up a few times. The chain has TRBV7-2 and TRBJ1-6, with unresolved D. The CDR3 totals 11 residues. Looked up from germline, CDR1 is SGHTA and CDR2 is FQGNSA. The ends were cut back, 5 bases at V and 8 bases at J, with 4 bases in the middle. The CDR3 sequence: CASSEYSPLHF. CDR3 bases: TGTGCCAGCAGCGAGTATTCACCCCTCCACTTT.

This sequence joins TRBV7-2 and TRBJ1-6; no firm D call. Germline lookup yields CDR1 SGHTA and CDR2 FQGNSA. This CDR3 is 14 amino acids long. Trimming removed 5 bases from V and 8 bases from J, with 13 bases in between. CDR3: CASSPLAGDSPLHF. The CDR3, as DNA: TGTGCCAGCAGCCCCCTGGCCGGGGATTCACCCCTCCACTTT.

The gene calls are TRBV20-1 and TRBJ1-1, with D unresolved. CDR1 is DFQATT and CDR2 is SNEGSKA in the germline V gene (reference sequence). V dropped 2 bases and J dropped 0 bases, with 10 bases sitting between them. This CDR3 is 14 amino acids long. The CDR3 DNA is TGCAGTGCTAGAACCCGCCTTATGAACACTGAAGCTTTCTTT. Protein sequence: CSARTRLMNTEAFF.

The chain recombines TRBV7-9 with TRBJ2-5, with D perhaps matching TRBD1 (5 bases). Germline CDR1 is SEHNR and CDR2 is FQNEAQ (reference sequence). Between the trimmed V and J ends, which lost 5 bases and 5 bases, there was a span of 12 bases. This CDR3 is built from 13 residues. CDR3 DNA sequence: TGTGCCAGCAGCCCGGACATCCCGGAGACCCAGTACTTC. It codes for CASSPDIPETQYF.

This clonotype appeared a single time. The chain is built from TRBV24-1 and TRBJ1-2, with TRBD1 identical over 9 bases. The CDR3 consists of 17 residues. The germline V gene has CDR1 KGHDR and CDR2 SFDVKD. J gave up 8 bases and V 4 bases, and 16 bases lay outside the gene matches. The CDR3 DNA is TGTGCCACCAGTGACCGAGGGACAGGGTCATGGGCAGAGGGCTACACCTTC. Amino acids: CATSDRGTGSWAEGYTF.

The chain couples TRBV6-2 or TRBV6-3 to TRBJ2-4, with 9 bases matching TRBD2. J was trimmed by 1 base and V by 7 bases; bases with no gene match: 8. The CDR3 is 16 amino acids. Germline V gene lookup returns CDR1 MNHEY and CDR2 SVGEGT. The CDR3 nucleotides are TGTGCCAGCAAGGCTAGCGGGATGGGGGCCAAAAACATTCAGTACTTC. The encoded protein is CASKASGMGAKNIQYF.

The chain is built from TRBV27 and TRBJ1-6, with D possibly being TRBD1 (6 bases). V was clipped by 4 bases and J by 10 bases, with 23 bases between them. CDR3 size: 17 residues. The germline CDR1 and CDR2 sequences are MNHEY and SMNVEV (reference sequence). DNA for the CDR3: TGTGCCAGCAGTTGGGGGAGAACAGGGTATTCCAGGTCACCCCTCCACTTT. This gives the protein CASSWGRTGYSRSPLHF.

This clonotype appeared a single time. The rearrangement links TRBV7-2 to TRBJ2-5; D is unclear. Germline V CDR1 and CDR2: SGHTA, FQGNSA. The CDR3 totals 15 residues. The V end lost 2 bases, the J end lost 2 bases, and 12 bases lay between the germline ends. CDR3 DNA sequence: TGTGCCAGCAGCTTAATCCCCCTCCCACAAGAGACCCAGTACTTC. Translation: CASSLIPLPQETQYF.

This clonotype was seen a handful of times. The rearrangement joins TRBV10-3 to TRBJ2-5; D not resolved. Germline V CDR1 and CDR2: ENHRY, SYGVKD. The CDR3 covers 13 residues. The ends were cut back, 2 bases at V and 4 bases at J, with 8 bases in the middle. The CDR3 bases are TGTGCCATCAGTGAGGGTTCGCCAGAGACCCAGTACTTC. It is translated as CAISEGSPETQYF.

V and J are TRBV2 and TRBJ1-6; D is perhaps TRBD1 (6 bases). Germline CDR1 and CDR2: SNHLY and FYNNEI. The CDR3 runs to 14 residues. V was pared by 6 bases and J by 4 bases, with 10 bases between. The DNA for the CDR3 is TGTGCCAGCAGGCGGACAGATTATAATTCACCCCTCCACTTT. Translating it yields CASRRTDYNSPLHF.

This clonotype is a singleton in its sample. The V call is TRBV19, the J call TRBJ2-1; maybe TRBD2 (5 bases). Between the trimmed V and J ends, which lost 3 bases and 0 bases, there was a span of 15 bases. Germline loops: CDR1 LNHDA, CDR2 SQIVND (reference sequence). The CDR3 runs 17 residues. The CDR3 sequence: CASSISGGTYSYNEQFF. CDR3 DNA: TGTGCCAGTAGTATTTCCGGAGGTACCTACTCCTACAATGAGCAGTTCTTC.

There are a few counts of this clonotype. The chain links TRBV7-2 to TRBJ1-2; D remains unclear. This CDR3 comprises 15 residues. Trimming took 5 bases from V and 6 from J, leaving 19 bases between them. CDR1 is SGHTA, CDR2 FQGNSA, per germline. The CDR3 coding sequence is TGTGCCAGCAGCGGCCCGGTAGGGTTGGGCCATGGCTACACCTTC. Its translation is CASSGPVGLGHGYTF.

This chain joins TRBV6-1 and TRBJ1-2, with a possible D match to TRBD1 (5 bases). Germline-derived CDR1 and CDR2 are MNHNS and SASEGT. The CDR3 consists of 14 residues. Deletions cut 5 bases from V and 3 bases from J, with 13 bases between. The CDR3 DNA follows: TGTGCCAGCAGTCGTAGACAGTCGGACTATGGCTACACCTTC. Amino acids: CASSRRQSDYGYTF.

This chain links TRBV11-2 with TRBJ1-1; D unclear. From germline, CDR1 is SGHAT and CDR2 FQNNGV. The V and J ends lost 0 bases and 3 bases respectively, with 11 bases between them. CDR3 length equals 15 residues. CDR3 sequence reads: CASSLEGSRHTEAFF. The DNA of the CDR3 is TGTGCCAGCAGCTTAGAGGGTTCCAGGCACACTGAAGCTTTCTTT.

A note on this clonotype: One end of the junction does not line up with germline, which may come from a read error. The V gene is TRBV24-1, the J gene TRBJ1-5; D is unclear. Per germline, CDR1 KGHDR and CDR2 SFDVKD. This CDR3 is 17 amino acids long. The CDR3: CASSDPGRGEGNQPQHF. The CDR3 nucleotides read TGTGCCTCCAGTGACCCTGGACGAGGTGAGGGCAATCAGCCCCAGCATTTT.

The V gene is TRBV2, the J gene TRBJ2-2; D uncertain. The V gene's germline CDR1 is SNHLY and CDR2 FYNNEI. Trimming took off 7 bases at V and 6 bases at J, with 15 bases between the two ends. This CDR3 is built from 14 residues. Here the CDR3 DNA reads TGTGCCAGCATCAGGTTTGCAGGTCCCGGGGAGCTGTTTTTT. Translation gives CASIRFAGPGELFF.